The present T cell receptor beta chain was sequenced within a study of cytotoxic CD8 clonotypes in ibrutinib-treated CLL. Across the study: Median treatment time before response sampling was over 9 months, range 6 to 36. Notes on the study in general: The study found clonality rose at ibrutinib response, then fell toward baseline at progression.

CDR1 and CDR2 (germline): SGHTA, FQGTGA. The CDR3 contains 13 residues. V was cut by 0 bases and J by 4 bases, with 6 bases left in between. As regards this clone: The antigen is unknown.

Depth targeted 1 in 200,000 to 1 in 1 million T cells, averaging approximately 9.3x coverage per clonotype. The method was immunoSEQ multiplex PCR; TCRdb's version includes in-frame clones alone and lacks a portion of them. This sample has about 180,000 clones, with about 84% found just once. This TCR was sampled from a human donor with chronic lymphocytic leukemia. The chain links TRBV7-3 to TRBJ1-2; no definite D call. Specimen: PBMCs, collected after 24 months of ibrutinib treatment. The CDR3 coding sequence is TGTGCCAGCAGCTTAACCGGGAGCTATGGCTACACCTTC. This encodes CASSLTGSYGYTF. Based on the CDR3 plus reference TRBV7-3 and TRBJ1-2, the full variable domain is GAGVSQTPSNKVTEKGKYVELRCDPISGHTALYWYRQSLGQGPEFLIYFQGTGAADDSGLPNDRFFAVRPEGSVSTLKIQRTERGDSAVYLCASSLTGSYGYTFGSGTRLTVV.